This T cell receptor beta chain was observed in a study of T cells expressing NK-cell markers (dated by TCRdb to the early 2020s). Describing the broader study: Three sorted T-cell subsets (CD3+CD56+NKG2C+, CD3+CD56+NKG2C- and CD3+CD56-NKG2C+) from roughly eight donors had their TCR beta-chain repertoires profiled. Of the eight sequenced donors, seven were found to be HCMV-seropositive and one was found to be HCMV-seronegative. The eight sequenced donors were randomly selected healthy volunteers, three men and five women. Libraries were sequenced as 2 x 150 bp reads on Illumina HiSeq 2000/2500, MiSeq or NextSeq. What the research found in general, with its limitations: Whether the expanded NKG2C-expressing T cell clones were specific for HCMV antigens remained unclear. Those dominant clonotypes were again the most abundant among CD3+CD56-NKG2C+ cells in a handful of donors, at about 25-60.1%. In more than five donors, the dominant CD3+CD56+NKG2C+ clonotypes ranked among the top 10 CD8+ clonotypes, making up about 1.0-8% of CD8+ T cells.

Instrument on record: Illumina HiSeq 2000. 5'RACE template switching, by which a universal primer site and unique molecular identifiers were added, was used to make TCR beta cDNA libraries. cDNA synthesis was primed from the TCR beta constant segment, followed by two successive PCR amplification steps. Turning to the authors' computational methods: MIGEC was used to demultiplex reads and group reads by UMI, and MiTCR was used to assemble and quantify clonotypes. To exclude erroneous sequences, any TCR cDNA sequence not supported by at least two reads was discarded. Downstream repertoire analysis used the tcR package, and clonotypes were matched across fractions by CDR3 nucleotide sequence plus V segment. VDJmatch was used to annotate antigen specificity against VDJdb, with one amino acid substitution allowed in CDR3. The reads went through TCRdb reprocessing, and each CDR3 protein sequence gets one entry with no DNA. The V and J calls follow TCRdb's processing rather than the paper's. This sample's listing comprises around 100,000 distinct CDR3 sequences. Jointly, the top ten make up roughly 18% of the sample.

HCMV serostatus was determined by detecting HCMV-specific IgG in serum with a commercial ELISA kit. Ficoll density gradient centrifugation was used to isolate peripheral blood mononuclear cells from blood. In the germline V gene (reference sequence), CDR1 corresponds to DFQATT and CDR2 to SNEGSKA. The cysteine opens and the phenylalanine closes a CDR3 of 12 amino acids. No DNA appears here. Concerning this clonotype itself: This receptor's antigen is unknown.

The origin of this receptor is a woman between 18 and 75 years old in good health. The chain was built from TRBV20-1 and TRBJ1-1; the TCRdb call, TRBD1, lacks DNA for checking. The sample consisted of blood T cells: a sorted CD56 or NKG2C T cell subset, CD4+ or CD8+ T cells, or bulk PBMC T cells (not recorded which). Here the CDR3 is given as CSGGTVNTEAFF.